This T cell receptor (beta chain) was sequenced in a study of STAT5B mutations in CD4+ large granular lymphocyte leukemia (dated by TCRdb to 2022 to 2024). With respect to the entire study: Among the healthy controls, the CDR3 'QG' motif was associated with a particular HLA allele. TCRbeta repertoires of CD4+ T-cell large granular lymphocyte leukemia patients were compared with those of healthy blood donors. The purity of purified fractions was confirmed by flow cytometry on FACSCanto II or FACSVerse to exceed 95% among lymphocytes.

TCRbeta rearrangements were sequenced from genomic DNA using the immunoSEQ assay at survey resolution. The paper's processing steps were these. A lowest detectable productive clonotype frequency of 2.59 x 10-5 was observed in the TCR sequencing data. Only productive TCRbeta rearrangements, defined as complete and in-frame sequences, were included in the analyses. Sample clonality was computed as Simpson clonality in the immunoSEQ Analyzer version 3.0. Clones were binned by frequency as very rare, small, medium, large (1-20%) or hyperexpanded (>20%). Generation probabilities were estimated with OLGA 1.2.3, V-gene circos plots were generated with VDJtools, specificities were searched for in VDJdb, and CDR3 motifs were identified with GLIPH. As stored in TCRdb, this immuneACCESS dataset retains in-frame rearrangements with V and J assigned. A fraction of the clones does not appear; measured against another copy, unresolved V genes explain less than half of the discrepancy, and the remainder lacks a known reason. The DNA was the basis for D and trimming; V, J and clone size are from that table. The sample contains about 32,000 clones, around four fifths of them found a single time. The leading ten clones occupy 4.4% of the sample.

The healthy control group was made up of around 37 blood donors, and the Finnish Red Cross blood service supplied their buffy coats. All TCR-sequenced material derived from peripheral blood: patient blood samples and healthy donor buffy coats. Ficoll-Hypaque gradient centrifugation was used to isolate peripheral blood mononuclear cells. Magnetic purification was used to isolate CD4+ cells from the buffy coats of the healthy controls. Genomic DNA was extracted with the Gentra Puregene Cell and Tissue kit and quantified on a Qubit 2.0 fluorometer. V is shortened by 4 bases, J by 4 bases, and the region joining them spans 7 bases. The CDR3 covers 12 residues, taking in both the cysteine and the phenylalanine. Only CDR3 DNA remains: 36 bases, in frame from the first base. The CDR1 and CDR2 encoded by the germline V gene are KGHSH and LQKENI. Note on this clone: No cognate antigen has been identified for it. There are no base qualities to consult, and no much larger clone falls within one base.

The study at large found these results: Main leukemic clonotypes were private to each patient, although roughly 25% of the main leukemic clonotypes were found at low frequency in the non-leukemic repertoires of other patients. CD4-sorted patient repertoires appeared more clonal than healthy CD4+ repertoires, and this difference persisted after removing the putative leukemic clones. Data were not HLA-matched; higher clonality in CD4+ versus CD8+ T-LGLL could reflect the relatively small sample size. Enrichment of TRBV06-family usage was observed among the top patient clones (8/27) relative to healthy controls (2/35).

The chain joins TRBV18 to TRBJ2-5, with the identity of the D gene unclear. The source is a human donor in good health. Sequencing was performed on CD4+ T cells from blood buffy coats. The nucleotides read TGTGCCAGCTCACTATACCGAGAGACCCAGTACTTC. Translated, this is CASSLYRETQYF. Where the CDR3 stops, the reference TRBV18 and TRBJ2-5 genes take over; the full variable domain is NAGVMQNPRHLVRRRGQEARLRCSPMKGHSHVYWYRQLPEEGLKFMVYLQKENIIDESGMPKERFSAEFPKEGPSILRIQQVVRGDSAAYFCASSLYRETQYFGPGTRLLVL.